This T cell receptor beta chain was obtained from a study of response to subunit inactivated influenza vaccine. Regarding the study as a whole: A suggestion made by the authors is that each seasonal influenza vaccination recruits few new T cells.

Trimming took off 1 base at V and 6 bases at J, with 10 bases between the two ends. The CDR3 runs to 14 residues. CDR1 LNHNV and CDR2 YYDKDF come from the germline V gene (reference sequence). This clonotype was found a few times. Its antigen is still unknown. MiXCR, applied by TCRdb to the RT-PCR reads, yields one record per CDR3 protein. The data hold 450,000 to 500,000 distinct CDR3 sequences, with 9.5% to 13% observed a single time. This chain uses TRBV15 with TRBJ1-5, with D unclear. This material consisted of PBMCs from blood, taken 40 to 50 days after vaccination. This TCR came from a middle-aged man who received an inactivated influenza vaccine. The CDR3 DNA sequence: TGTGCCACCAGCAGAGCAGGTCCGGGTCAGCCCCAGCATTTT. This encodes CATSRAGPGQPQHF. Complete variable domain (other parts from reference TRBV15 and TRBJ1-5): DAMVIQNPRYQVTQFGKPVTLSCSQTLNHNVMYWYQQKSSQAPKLLFHYYDKDFNNEADTPDNFQSRRPNTSFCFLDIRSPGLGDTAMYLCATSRAGPGQPQHFGDGTRLSIL.